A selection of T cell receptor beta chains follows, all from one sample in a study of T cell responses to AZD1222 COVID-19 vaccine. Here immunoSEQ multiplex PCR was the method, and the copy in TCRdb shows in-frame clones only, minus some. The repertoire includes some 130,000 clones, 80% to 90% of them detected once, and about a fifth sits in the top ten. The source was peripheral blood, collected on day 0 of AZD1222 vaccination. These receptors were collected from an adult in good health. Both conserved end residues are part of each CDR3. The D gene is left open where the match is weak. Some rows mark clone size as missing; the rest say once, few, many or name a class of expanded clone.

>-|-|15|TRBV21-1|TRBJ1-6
CARRPPGRGGAPLHF
TGTGCCCGCCGCCCCCCCGGCCGGGGGGGCGCACCCCTCCACTTT
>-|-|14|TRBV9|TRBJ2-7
CASSVSAGNYEQYF
TGTGCCAGCAGCGTATCGGCAGGGAACTACGAGCAGTACTTC
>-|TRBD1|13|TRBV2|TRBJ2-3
CASSGGQTDTQYF
TGTGCCAGCAGTGGGGGACAGACAGATACGCAGTATTTT
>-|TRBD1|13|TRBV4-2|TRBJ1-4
CASSQTGDEKLFF
TGTGCCAGCAGCCAAACAGGGGACGAAAAACTGTTTTTT
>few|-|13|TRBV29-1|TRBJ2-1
CSARRDPYNEQFF
TGCAGCGCGAGGAGGGACCCCTACAATGAGCAGTTCTTC
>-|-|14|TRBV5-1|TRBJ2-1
CASSGGGARNEQFF
TGCGCCAGCAGCGGCGGTGGGGCCCGCAATGAGCAGTTCTTC
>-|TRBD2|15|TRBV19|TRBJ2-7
CASSRTSGISYEQYF
TGTGCCAGTAGTAGGACTAGCGGGATCTCCTACGAGCAGTACTTC
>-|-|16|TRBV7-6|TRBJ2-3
CASSVTPGQHTDTQYF
TGTGCCAGCAGCGTCACTCCGGGACAACACACAGATACGCAGTATTTT
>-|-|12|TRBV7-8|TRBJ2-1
CASSLRQNEQFF
TGTGCCAGCAGCCTCAGACAGAATGAGCAGTTCTTC
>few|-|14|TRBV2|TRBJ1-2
CASTRSRDVYGYTF
TGTGCCAGCACCCGGTCCCGGGACGTTTATGGCTACACCTTC
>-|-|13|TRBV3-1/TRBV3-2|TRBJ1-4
CASSTRGAEKLFF
TGTGCCAGCAGCACACGGGGGGCTGAAAAACTGTTTTTT
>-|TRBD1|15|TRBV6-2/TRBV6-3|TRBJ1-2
CASSFADRHNYGYTF
TGTGCCAGCAGTTTCGCGGACAGGCATAACTATGGCTACACCTTC
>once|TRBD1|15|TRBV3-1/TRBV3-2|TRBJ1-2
CASSPPGQGADGYTF
TGTGCCAGCAGCCCCCCGGGACAGGGGGCTGATGGCTACACCTTC
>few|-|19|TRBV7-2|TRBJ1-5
CASSLELTEGFAGNQPQHF
TGTGCCAGCAGCTTAGAACTGACGGAAGGTTTCGCGGGCAATCAGCCCCAGCATTTT
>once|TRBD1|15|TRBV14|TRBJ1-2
CASSQNTGGNYGYTF
TGTGCCAGCAGCCAAAATACAGGGGGCAACTATGGCTACACCTTC
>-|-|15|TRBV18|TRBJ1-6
CASSPPSGNNSPLHF
TGTGCCAGCTCACCACCGTCTGGGAATAATTCACCCCTCCACTTT
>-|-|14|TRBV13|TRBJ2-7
CASSPGPRGGEQYF
TGTGCCAGCAGCCCTGGACCTAGAGGCGGCGAGCAGTACTTC
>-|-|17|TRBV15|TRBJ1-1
CATSRGGIGTGNTEAFF
TGTGCCACCAGCAGAGGGGGCATCGGGACGGGCAACACTGAAGCTTTCTTT
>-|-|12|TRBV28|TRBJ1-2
CASSYRAYGYTF
TGTGCCAGCAGCTACAGGGCCTATGGCTACACCTTC
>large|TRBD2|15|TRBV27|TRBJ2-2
CASSLTSGVPGELFF
TGTGCCAGCAGTTTGACTAGCGGGGTTCCCGGGGAGCTGTTTTTT
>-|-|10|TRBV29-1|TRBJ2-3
CSSNTDTQYF
TGCAGCTCCAACACAGATACGCAGTATTTT
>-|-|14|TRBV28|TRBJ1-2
CASSFWGAGFGYTF
TGTGCCAGCAGTTTTTGGGGGGCCGGGTTTGGCTACACCTTC
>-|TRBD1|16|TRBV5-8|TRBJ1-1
CASSLWGQGADTEAFF
TGTGCCAGCAGCCTTTGGGGACAGGGGGCTGACACTGAAGCTTTCTTT
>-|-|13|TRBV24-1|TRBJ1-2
CATSGTPQGGYTF
TGTGCCACCAGTGGGACCCCTCAGGGTGGCTACACCTTC
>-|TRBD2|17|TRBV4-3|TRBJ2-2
CASSQDLSGGTTGELFF
TGCGCCAGCAGCCAAGATCTCAGCGGGGGGACCACCGGGGAGCTGTTTTTT
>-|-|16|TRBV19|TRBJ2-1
CASISTAGGDNNEQFF
TGTGCCAGTATCTCAACCGCTGGCGGGGATAACAATGAGCAGTTCTTC
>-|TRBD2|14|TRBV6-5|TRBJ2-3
CASSLGGRPDTQYF
TGTGCCAGCAGTTTGGGAGGGAGACCAGATACGCAGTATTTT
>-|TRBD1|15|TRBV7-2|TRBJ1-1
CASSFYRGGNTEAFF
TGTGCCAGCAGCTTTTACAGGGGAGGAAACACTGAAGCTTTCTTT
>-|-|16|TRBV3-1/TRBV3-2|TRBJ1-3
CASSLRQASLGNTIYF
TGTGCCAGCAGCCTCCGACAGGCAAGCTTGGGAAACACCATATATTTT